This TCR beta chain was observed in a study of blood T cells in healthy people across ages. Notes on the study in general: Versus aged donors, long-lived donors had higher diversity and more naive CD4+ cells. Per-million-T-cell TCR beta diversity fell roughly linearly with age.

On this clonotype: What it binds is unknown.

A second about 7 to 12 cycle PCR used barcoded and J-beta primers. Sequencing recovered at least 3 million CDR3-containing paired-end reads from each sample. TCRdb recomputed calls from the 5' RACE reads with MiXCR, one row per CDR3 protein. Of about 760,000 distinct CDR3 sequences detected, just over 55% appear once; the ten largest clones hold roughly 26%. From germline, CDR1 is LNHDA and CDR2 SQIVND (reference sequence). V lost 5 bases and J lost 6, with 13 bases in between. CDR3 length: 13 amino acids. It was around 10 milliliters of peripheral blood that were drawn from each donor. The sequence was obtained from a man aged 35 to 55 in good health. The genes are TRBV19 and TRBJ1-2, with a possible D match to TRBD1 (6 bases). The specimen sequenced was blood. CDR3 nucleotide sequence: TGTGCCAGTAGTCCGAGGACAGAGAATGGCTACACCTTC. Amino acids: CASSPRTENGYTF.